This TCR beta chain was recovered during a study of OX40 agonist ivuxolimab in advanced cancers. The overall study: Dose-escalation patients suffered from hepatocellular carcinoma, melanoma, renal cell or head and neck cancer. The group had a mean age of around 64 years, ranged from 23 to 79, and was just under 85% male.

On cycle 4 day 1 and cycle 7 day 1, as well as at baseline, blood was sampled. The sample holds a few counts of this clone. Its specificity is unknown. General study points: Undetermined was the antigen specificity of the expanded peripheral T cells.

In germline, CDR1 is PRHDT, CDR2 FYEKMQ (reference sequence). This CDR3 is built from 15 residues. The junction had 0 bases not matched to a gene; V was cut back by 2 bases and J by 1 base. This table comes from immunoSEQ multiplex PCR, and its TCRdb copy is limited to in-frame clones, with some not included. Of fewer than 50,000 clones listed, 91% are singletons. The origin of this receptor is an adult with an advanced solid tumor such as melanoma, head and neck, liver or kidney cancer. This sequence joins TRBV13 and TRBJ2-7, with 12 nucleotides matching TRBD2. The sequencing here drew on CD4+ or CD8+ T cells sorted from blood, taken in a trial of the OX40 agonist ivuxolimab. This CDR3 reads CASSLTSGRSYEQYF. CDR3 nucleotides: TGTGCCAGCAGCTTAACTAGCGGGAGGTCCTACGAGCAGTACTTC.